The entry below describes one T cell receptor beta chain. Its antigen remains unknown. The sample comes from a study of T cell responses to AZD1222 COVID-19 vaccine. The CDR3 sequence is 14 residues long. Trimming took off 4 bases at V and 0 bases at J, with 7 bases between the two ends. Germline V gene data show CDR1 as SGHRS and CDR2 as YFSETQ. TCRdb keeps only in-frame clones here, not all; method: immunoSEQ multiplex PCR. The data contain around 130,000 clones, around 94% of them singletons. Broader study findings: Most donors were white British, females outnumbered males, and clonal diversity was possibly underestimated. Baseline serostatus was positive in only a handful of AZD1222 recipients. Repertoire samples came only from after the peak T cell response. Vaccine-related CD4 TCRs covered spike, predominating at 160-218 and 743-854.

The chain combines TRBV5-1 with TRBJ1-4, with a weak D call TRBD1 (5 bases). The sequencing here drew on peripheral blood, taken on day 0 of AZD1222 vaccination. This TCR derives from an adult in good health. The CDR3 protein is CASSQTATNEKLFF. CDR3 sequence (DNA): TGCGCCAGCAGCCAGACAGCAACTAATGAAAAACTGTTTTTT.